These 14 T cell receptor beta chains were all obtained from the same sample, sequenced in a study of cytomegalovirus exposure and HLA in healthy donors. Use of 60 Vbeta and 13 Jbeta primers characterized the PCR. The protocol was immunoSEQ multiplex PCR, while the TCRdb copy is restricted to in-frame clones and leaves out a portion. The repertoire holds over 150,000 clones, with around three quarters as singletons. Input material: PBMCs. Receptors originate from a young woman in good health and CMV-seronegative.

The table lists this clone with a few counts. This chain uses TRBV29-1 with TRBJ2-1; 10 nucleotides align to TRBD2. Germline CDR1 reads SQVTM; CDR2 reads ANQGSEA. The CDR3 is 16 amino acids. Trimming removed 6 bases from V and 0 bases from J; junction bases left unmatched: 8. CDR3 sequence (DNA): TGCAGCGTAGCGGGGGGGTCGGGGAGCTCCTACAATGAGCAGTTCTTC. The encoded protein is CSVAGGSGSSYNEQFF.

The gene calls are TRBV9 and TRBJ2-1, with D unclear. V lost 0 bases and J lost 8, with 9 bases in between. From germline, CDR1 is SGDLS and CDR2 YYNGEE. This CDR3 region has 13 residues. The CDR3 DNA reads TGTGCCAGCAGCGTAGACGGTGGAGATGAGCAGTTCTTC. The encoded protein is CASSVDGGDEQFF.

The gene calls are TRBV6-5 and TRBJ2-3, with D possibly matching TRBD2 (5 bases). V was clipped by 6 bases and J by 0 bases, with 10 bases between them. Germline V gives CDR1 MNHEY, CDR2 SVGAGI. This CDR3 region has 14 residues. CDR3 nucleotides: TGTGCCAGCAGCCGGTTAGCGAGCACAGATACGCAGTATTTT. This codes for CASSRLASTDTQYF.

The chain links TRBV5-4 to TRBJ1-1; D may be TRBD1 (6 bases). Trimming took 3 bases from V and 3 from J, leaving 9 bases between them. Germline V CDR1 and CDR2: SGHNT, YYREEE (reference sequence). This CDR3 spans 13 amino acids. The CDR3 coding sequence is TGTGCCAGCAGCTCGCGACAGGACACTGAAGCTTTCTTT. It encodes CASSSRQDTEAFF.

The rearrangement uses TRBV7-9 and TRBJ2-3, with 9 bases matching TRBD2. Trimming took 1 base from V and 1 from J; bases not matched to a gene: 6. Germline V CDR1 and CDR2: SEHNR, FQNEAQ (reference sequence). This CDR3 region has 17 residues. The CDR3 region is CASSLGLADFGTDTQYF. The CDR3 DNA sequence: TGTGCCAGCAGCTTAGGACTAGCGGACTTCGGCACAGATACGCAGTATTTT.

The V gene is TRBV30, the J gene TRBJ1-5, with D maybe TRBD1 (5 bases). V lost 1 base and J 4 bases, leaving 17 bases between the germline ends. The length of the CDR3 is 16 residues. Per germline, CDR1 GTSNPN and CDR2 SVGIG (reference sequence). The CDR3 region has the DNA TGTGCCTGGAGTGACCCGGACAAAGGGATTAATCAGCCCCAGCATTTT. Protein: CAWSDPDKGINQPQHF.

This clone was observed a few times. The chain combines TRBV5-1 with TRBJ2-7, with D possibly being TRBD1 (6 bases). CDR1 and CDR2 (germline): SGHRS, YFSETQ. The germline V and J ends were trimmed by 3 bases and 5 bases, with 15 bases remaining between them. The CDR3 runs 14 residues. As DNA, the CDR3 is TGCGCCAGCAGCTCGACTCTCGACAGGAACGAGCAGTACTTC. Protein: CASSSTLDRNEQYF.

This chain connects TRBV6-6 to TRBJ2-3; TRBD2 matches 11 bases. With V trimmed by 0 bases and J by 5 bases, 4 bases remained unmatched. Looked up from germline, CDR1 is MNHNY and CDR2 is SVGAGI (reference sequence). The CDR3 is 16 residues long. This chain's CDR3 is CASSYSLAGGRDTQYF. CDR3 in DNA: TGTGCCAGCAGTTACTCTTTAGCGGGGGGGAGAGATACGCAGTATTTT.

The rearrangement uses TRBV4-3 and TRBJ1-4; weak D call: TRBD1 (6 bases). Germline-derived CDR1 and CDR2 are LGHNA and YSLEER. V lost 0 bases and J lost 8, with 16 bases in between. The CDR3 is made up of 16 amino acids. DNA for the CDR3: TGCGCCAGCAGCCAAGATCCAATTGGGGGGGGCGAAAAACTGTTTTTT. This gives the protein CASSQDPIGGGEKLFF.

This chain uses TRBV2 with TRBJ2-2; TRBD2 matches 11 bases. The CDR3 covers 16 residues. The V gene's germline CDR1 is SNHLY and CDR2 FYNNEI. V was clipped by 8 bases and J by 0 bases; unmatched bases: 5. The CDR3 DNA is TGTGCCAGCCGCCGACTAGCGGGGACGAACACCGGGGAGCTGTTTTTT. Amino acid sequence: CASRRLAGTNTGELFF.

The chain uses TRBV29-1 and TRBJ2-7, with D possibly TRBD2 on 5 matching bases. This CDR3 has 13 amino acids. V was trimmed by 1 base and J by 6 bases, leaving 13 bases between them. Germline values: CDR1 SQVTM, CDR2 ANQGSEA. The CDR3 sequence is CSVEGHLGSEQYF. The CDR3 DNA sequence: TGCAGCGTTGAAGGCCATCTGGGGAGCGAGCAGTACTTC.

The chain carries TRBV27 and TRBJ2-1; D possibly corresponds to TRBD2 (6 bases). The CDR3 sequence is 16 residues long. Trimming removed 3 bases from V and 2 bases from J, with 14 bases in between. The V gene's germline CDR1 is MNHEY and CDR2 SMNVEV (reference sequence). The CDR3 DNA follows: TGTGCCAGCAGTTTCCCCGGGACTTCACCCTACAATGAGCAGTTCTTC. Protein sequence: CASSFPGTSPYNEQFF.

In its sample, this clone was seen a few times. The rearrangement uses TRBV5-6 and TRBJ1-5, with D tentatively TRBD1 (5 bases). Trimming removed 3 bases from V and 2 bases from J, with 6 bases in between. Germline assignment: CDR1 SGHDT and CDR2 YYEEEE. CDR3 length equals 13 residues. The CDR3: CASSWGGNQPQHF. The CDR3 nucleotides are TGTGCCAGCAGCTGGGGGGGCAATCAGCCCCAGCATTTT.

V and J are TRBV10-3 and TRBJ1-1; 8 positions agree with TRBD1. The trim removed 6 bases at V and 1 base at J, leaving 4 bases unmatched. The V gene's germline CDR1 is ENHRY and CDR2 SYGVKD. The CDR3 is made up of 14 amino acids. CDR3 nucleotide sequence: TGTGCCATCAGAAAGACAGGGGCGAACACTGAAGCTTTCTTT. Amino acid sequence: CAIRKTGANTEAFF.